Below, 24 T cell receptor beta chains from the same sample are listed, as sequenced in a study of T cell clusters in autoimmune cytopenias. One tube held mixed TRB-A and TRB-B primer pools for touch-down PCR. TCRdb reprocessed the multiplex PCR reads, keeping one entry per CDR3 protein, no DNA. The sample shows under 8,500 distinct CDR3 sequences, and about 26% sits with its ten largest clones. TRB amplification used approximately 250 ng of peripheral blood genomic DNA. Material: peripheral blood. The receptor set was obtained from a human donor with an autoimmune cytopenia or autoimmune hepatitis (not recorded which).

Measured by frequency, this clonotype is medium-sized. The V call is TRBV19, the J call TRBJ2-3; TCRdb names TRBD1, which stays unverified in the absence of DNA. The CDR3 sequence is 15 residues long. Germline V gene lookup returns CDR1 LNHDA and CDR2 SQIVND (reference sequence). Here the CDR3 reads CASSPMGQDTDTQYF.

The chain's CDR3 is CASSSWQGAEVEKLFF. The V and J genes are TRBV7-9 and TRBJ1-4; there is no DNA to check the TCRdb D call of TRBD1. The germline gives CDR1 SEHNR, CDR2 FQNEAQ (reference sequence). This CDR3 has 16 residues.

In terms of frequency, this clonotype is medium-sized. The gene calls are TRBV6-1 and TRBJ2-3; TCRdb's D call, TRBD1, is unchecked because there is no DNA. The CDR3 totals 15 residues. CDR1 and CDR2 from the germline V gene are MNHNS and SASEGT. CDR3: CASPPRDRVTDTQYF.

This rearrangement joins TRBV29-1 to TRBJ2-1; TCRdb's D call, TRBD2, is unchecked because there is no DNA. The germline V gene encodes CDR1 SQVTM and CDR2 ANQGSEA. This CDR3 spans 16 amino acids. CDR3 sequence: CSAPRLAGGRRDEQFF.

The chain carries TRBV30 and TRBJ2-5. The CDR3 covers 16 residues. The germline CDR1 and CDR2 sequences are GTSNPN and SVGIG (reference sequence). The CDR3 sequence: CAWSVSSSWPQETQYF.

The chain's CDR3 is CASSQDPQGLAPLHF. J is TRBJ1-6 and V is TRBV14. In germline, CDR1 is SGHDN, CDR2 FVKESK. The CDR3 runs to 15 residues.

This chain joins TRBV12-3 or TRBV12-4 and TRBJ2-1; TCRdb picks TRBD1, but there is no DNA to check that call. The CDR3 is made up of 17 amino acids. CDR3 sequence: CASSLGGPSGAYNEQFF.

The V and J genes are TRBV7-9 and TRBJ2-2; the D gene TCRdb calls, TRBD1, cannot be checked with no DNA. This CDR3 contains 14 residues. Germline V CDR1 and CDR2: SEHNR, FQNEAQ (reference sequence). The CDR3 is CASSLDTGAGELFF.

V gene TRBV5-4 combines with J gene TRBJ1-2; there is no DNA to check the TCRdb D call of TRBD1. Germline V CDR1 and CDR2: SGHNT, YYREEE (reference sequence). This CDR3 has 16 residues. CDR3 protein: CASSLSTPAGGYGYTF.

V and J are TRBV28 and TRBJ2-7; TCRdb's D call, TRBD1, is unchecked because there is no DNA. CDR3 length: 15 residues. CDR1 MDHEN and CDR2 SYDVKM come from the germline V gene. CDR3 region: CASSPWTGGSYEQYF. The full variable domain, with the rest looked up from reference TRBV28 and TRBJ2-7, is DVKVTQSSRYLVKRTGEKVFLECVQDMDHENMFWYRQDPGLGLRLIYFSYDVKMKEKGDIPEGYSVSREKKERFSLILESASTNQTSMYLCASSPWTGGSYEQYFGPGTRLTVT.

According to its frequency, this clonotype is medium-sized. The chain carries TRBV5-6 and TRBJ1-4; the TCRdb call, TRBD1, lacks DNA for checking. CDR1 SGHDT and CDR2 YYEEEE come from the germline V gene. The CDR3 is 14 amino acids. The CDR3 sequence: CASSPQGTNEKLFF.

This chain's CDR3 is CASSIIRTRQTRSYNEQFF. The V call is TRBV19, the J call TRBJ2-1; TCRdb gives TRBD2 as the D gene, but with no DNA this cannot be confirmed. This CDR3 region has 19 residues. Germline V gene lookup returns CDR1 LNHDA and CDR2 SQIVND (reference sequence).

Frequency places this clonotype as medium-sized. This chain joins TRBV12-3 or TRBV12-4 and TRBJ2-1; TCRdb selects TRBD1, and the lack of DNA leaves this call unchecked. The CDR3 has 14 residues. CDR3 sequence: CASSLRSAGGEQFF.

In terms of frequency, this clonotype is medium-sized (0.01 to 0.1%). J is TRBJ2-1 and V is TRBV29-1. Germline CDR1 reads SQVTM; CDR2 reads ANQGSEA. The CDR3 is 16 amino acids. The CDR3 sequence is CSVEGVPKSSYNEQFF.

This chain joins TRBV7-9 and TRBJ2-2; absent DNA, TCRdb's TRBD1 call cannot be checked. Germline V CDR1 and CDR2: SEHNR, FQNEAQ (reference sequence). The CDR3 is 14 residues long. The CDR3 spells CASSLQAVVGELFF.

This clonotype counts as medium-sized by frequency. The chain is built from TRBV15 and TRBJ2-2; TCRdb's D call, TRBD1, is unchecked because there is no DNA. This CDR3 is 13 amino acids long. The germline V gene has CDR1 LNHNV and CDR2 YYDKDF (reference sequence). The CDR3 loop reads CATSRAGTGRLFF.

This clonotype is classed as medium-sized by frequency. The J gene is TRBJ2-1, the V gene TRBV29-1; TCRdb gives TRBD2 as the D gene, but with no DNA this cannot be confirmed. The CDR3 consists of 14 residues. CDR1 and CDR2 from the germline V gene are SQVTM and ANQGSEA. CDR3: CSVDVGLADNEQFF.

This rearrangement joins TRBV10-3 to TRBJ2-7; lacking DNA, the TRBD1 call made by TCRdb goes unchecked. This CDR3 is 14 amino acids long. Germline V lookup: CDR1 ENHRY, CDR2 SYGVKD. CDR3 sequence: CAISDRGQGYEQYF.

The chain is built from TRBV4-2 and TRBJ2-3; TCRdb outputs TRBD1, but without DNA this stays unchecked. The V gene's germline CDR1 is LGHNA and CDR2 YNFKEQ. The CDR3 consists of 16 residues. CDR3 sequence: CASSQVRGLAQDTQYF.

This chain joins TRBV15 and TRBJ1-1. Looked up from germline, CDR1 is LNHNV and CDR2 is YYDKDF (reference sequence). The CDR3 sequence is 13 residues long. The CDR3 protein is CATSLEGGTEAFF.

By frequency, this clonotype is medium-sized. V usage is TRBV7-6 and J usage is TRBJ2-7. This CDR3 is 11 amino acids long. Per the germline V gene, CDR1 is SGHVS and CDR2 is FNYEAQ. This CDR3 is CASSLDKRQYF.

This chain uses TRBV12-3 or TRBV12-4 with TRBJ2-7; lacking DNA, the TRBD1 call made by TCRdb goes unchecked. The CDR3 runs to 12 residues. CDR3 amino acids: CASNTVGEEQYF.

The chain employs TRBV18 and TRBJ1-1. Germline assignment: CDR1 KGHSH and CDR2 LQKENI. The CDR3 loop spans 15 amino acids. CDR3 sequence: CASSDAVGRNTEAFF.

The chain links TRBV12-3 or TRBV12-4 to TRBJ1-3; no DNA is available, so the TRBD1 call from TCRdb remains unchecked. The CDR3 extends over 14 amino acids. The CDR3 is CASRRQLSGNTIYF.